What follows describes a single T cell receptor beta chain. This sample is drawn from a study of blood T cell repertoires in COVID-19. Study in general: Samples representing acute and convalescent COVID-19 were sourced from the United States, Italy and Spain. In each case, the material was cDNA or gDNA derived from T cells, B-cell-depleted T cells, or PBMCs.

This CDR3 has 17 amino acids. With 0 bases removed from V and 4 bases from J, the gap between germline ends came to 16 bases. Methods used by the authors: The authors estimated nucleated cell counts from reference gene primer amplification. TCRdb's copy holds only in-frame clones and misses some; the assay was immunoSEQ multiplex PCR. The V and J calls and clone size were taken over from that table, and D and trimming were inferred from the DNA. The sample contains about 200,000 clones, 75% to 85% of which appear only once. This TCR came from a human donor in a cohort sampled during active COVID-19. The chain carries TRBV23-1 and TRBJ2-1, with D possibly TRBD2 on 7 matching bases. TRBV23-1 is marked as an open reading frame, function uncertain. Sequencing used peripheral blood. The CDR3 DNA reads TGCGCCAGCAGTCAATCTTGCCGCGGGGGCAGATACAATGAGCAGTTCTTC. This sequence encodes CASSQSCRGGRYNEQFF.